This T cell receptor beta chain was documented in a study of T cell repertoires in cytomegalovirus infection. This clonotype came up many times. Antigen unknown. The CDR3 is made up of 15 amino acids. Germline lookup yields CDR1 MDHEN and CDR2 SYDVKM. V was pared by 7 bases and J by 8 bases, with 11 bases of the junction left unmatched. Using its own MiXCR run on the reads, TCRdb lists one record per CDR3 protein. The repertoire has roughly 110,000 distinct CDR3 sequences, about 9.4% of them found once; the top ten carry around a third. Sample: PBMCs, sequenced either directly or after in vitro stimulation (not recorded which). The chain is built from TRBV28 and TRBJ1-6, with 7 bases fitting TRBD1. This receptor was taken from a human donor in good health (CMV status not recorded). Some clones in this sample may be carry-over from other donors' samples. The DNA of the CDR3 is TGTGCCAGCAATCCTCGACAGGGCGCGGATTCACCCCTCCACTTT. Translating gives CASNPRQGADSPLHF.